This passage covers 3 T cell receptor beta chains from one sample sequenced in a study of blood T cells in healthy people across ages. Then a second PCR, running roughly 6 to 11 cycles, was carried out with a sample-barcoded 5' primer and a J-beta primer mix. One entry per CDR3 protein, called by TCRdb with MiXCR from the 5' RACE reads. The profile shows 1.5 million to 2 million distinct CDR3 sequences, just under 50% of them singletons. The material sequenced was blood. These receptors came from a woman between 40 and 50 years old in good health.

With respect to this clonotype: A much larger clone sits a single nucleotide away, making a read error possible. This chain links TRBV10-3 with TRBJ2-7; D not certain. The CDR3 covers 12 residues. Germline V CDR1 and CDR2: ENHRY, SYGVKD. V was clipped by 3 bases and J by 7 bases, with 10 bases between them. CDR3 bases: TGTGCCATCAGTGAAAGTAACAATGAGCAGTACTTC. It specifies CAISESNNEQYF.

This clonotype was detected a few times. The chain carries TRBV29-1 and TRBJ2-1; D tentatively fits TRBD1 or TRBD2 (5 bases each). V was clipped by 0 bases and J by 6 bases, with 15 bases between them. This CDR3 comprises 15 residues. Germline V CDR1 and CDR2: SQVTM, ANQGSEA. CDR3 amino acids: CSVEDLQGRGNEQFF. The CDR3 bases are TGCAGCGTTGAAGATCTCCAGGGACGGGGCAATGAGCAGTTCTTC.

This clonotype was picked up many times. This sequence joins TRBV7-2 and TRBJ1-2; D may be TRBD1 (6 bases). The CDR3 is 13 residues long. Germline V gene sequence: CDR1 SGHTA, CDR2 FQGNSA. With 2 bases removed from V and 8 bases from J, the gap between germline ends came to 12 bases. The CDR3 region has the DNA TGTGCCAGCAGCTTAATGGGGGGCTGGGGCTACACCTTC. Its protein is CASSLMGGWGYTF. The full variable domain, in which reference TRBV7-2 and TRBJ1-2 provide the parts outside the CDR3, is GAGVSQSPSNKVTEKGKDVELRCDPISGHTALYWYRQSLGQGLEFLIYFQGNSAPDKSGLPSDRFSAERTGGSVSTLTIQRTQQEDSAVYLCASSLMGGWGYTFGSGTRLTVV.